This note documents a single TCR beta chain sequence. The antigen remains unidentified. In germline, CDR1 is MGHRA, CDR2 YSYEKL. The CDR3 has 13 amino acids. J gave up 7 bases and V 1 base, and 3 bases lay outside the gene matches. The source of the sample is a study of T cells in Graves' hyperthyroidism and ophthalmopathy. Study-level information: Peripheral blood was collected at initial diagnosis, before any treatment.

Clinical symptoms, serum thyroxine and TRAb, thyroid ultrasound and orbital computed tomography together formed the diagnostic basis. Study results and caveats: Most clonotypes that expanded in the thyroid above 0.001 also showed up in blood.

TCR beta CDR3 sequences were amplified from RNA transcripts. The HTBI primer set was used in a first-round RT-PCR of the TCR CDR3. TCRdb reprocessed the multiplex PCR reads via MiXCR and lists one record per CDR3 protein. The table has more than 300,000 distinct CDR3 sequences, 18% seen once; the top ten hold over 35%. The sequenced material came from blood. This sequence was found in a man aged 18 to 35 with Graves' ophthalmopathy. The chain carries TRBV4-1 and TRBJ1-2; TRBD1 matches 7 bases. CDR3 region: CASSQVGGSGYTF. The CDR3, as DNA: TGCGCCAGCAGCCAAGTAGGGGGCTCTGGCTACACCTTC.